Sequencing of this TCR beta chain was carried out in a study of blood T cell repertoires in COVID-19. The assay was immunoSEQ multiplex PCR, and TCRdb's table has in-frame clones only and misses some. The sample yields 35,000 to 50,000 clones, 70% to 90% seen once. This receptor was identified in a man between 70 and 80 years old with active COVID-19. Sequenced sample: peripheral blood.

The CDR3 spells CASGGEQFF. The CDR3 nucleotides are TGTGCCAGCGGCGGTGAGCAGTTCTTC. The chain employs TRBV6-6 and TRBJ2-1; D remains ambiguous. The CDR3 consists of 9 residues. Trimming pared 8 bases from V and 9 bases from J, leaving 5 bases between. Germline V gene lookup returns CDR1 MNHNY and CDR2 SVGAGI (reference sequence).